Listed below are T cell receptor beta chains from one sample, sequenced in a study of cytomegalovirus exposure and HLA in healthy donors. Some clones are missing from TCRdb's copy, which holds only in-frame ones; the method was immunoSEQ multiplex PCR. Of about 150,000 clones in the sample, around 70% are singletons; the top ten hold approximately 2%. The sample comprised PBMCs. Receptors originate from a middle-aged man in good health and CMV-seronegative. Both conserved end residues are part of each CDR3. The order of the fields is CDR3 protein, V gene, clone size. A row's size may be missing; if present it is once, few, many or a size class.

CDR3aa: CASSTELRKRGSMDTEAFF
v_gene: TRBV28
abundance: .

CDR3aa: CASSFQRVRLETQYF
v_gene: TRBV7-2
abundance: .

CDR3aa: CASSRGSTDTQYF
v_gene: TRBV5-1
abundance: few

CDR3aa: CASGWDRRSYEQYF
v_gene: TRBV6-1
abundance: once

CDR3aa: CSVYRGENTGELFF
v_gene: TRBV29-1
abundance: .

CDR3aa: CASSSGQGAYGYTF
v_gene: TRBV7-6
abundance: .

CDR3aa: CASSSRQYSAFF
v_gene: TRBV7-9
abundance: .

CDR3aa: CASSPLGLAGTDTQYF
v_gene: TRBV5-4
abundance: .

CDR3aa: CASLDDRGNCEAFF
v_gene: TRBV25-1
abundance: .

CDR3aa: CASSILAGDTGELFF
v_gene: TRBV6-4
abundance: few